Presented here are 3 T cell receptor beta chains from one specimen sequenced in a study of cytomegalovirus exposure and HLA in healthy donors. The PCR had 60 Vbeta and 13 Jbeta primers. TCRdb's copy holds only in-frame clones and misses some; the assay was immunoSEQ multiplex PCR. Of under 200,000 clones detected, 65% to 80% appear once; the ten largest clones hold about 3%. The specimen sequenced was PBMCs. The receptors come from a woman aged 45-59 years in good health and CMV-seropositive.

The rearrangement links TRBV6-1 to TRBJ1-1; the D gene is possibly TRBD1 (6 bases). This CDR3 is 14 amino acids long. Trimming took 10 bases from V and 3 from J, leaving 18 bases between them. Germline V gives CDR1 MNHNS, CDR2 SASEGT. The CDR3 region is CATTRGAGDTEAFF. The CDR3 bases are TGTGCCACTACCCGAGGGGCAGGGGACACTGAAGCTTTCTTT.

This rearrangement joins TRBV7-3 to TRBJ2-3; 7 bases are shared with TRBD1. The CDR3 extends over 14 amino acids. Germline V gives CDR1 SGHTA, CDR2 FQGTGA. With V trimmed by 5 bases and J by 2 bases, 4 bases remained unmatched. This CDR3 reads CASSPGTVTDTQYF. CDR3 coding DNA: TGTGCCAGCAGCCCCGGGACAGTCACAGATACGCAGTATTTT.

This sequence joins TRBV28 and TRBJ2-2; possible D gene TRBD2, 6 bases. CDR1 is MDHEN, CDR2 SYDVKM, per germline. CDR3 size: 15 residues. V lost 2 bases, J lost 1 base, and 8 bases lay in between. The chain's CDR3 is CASSLGGWNTGELFF. CDR3 DNA: TGTGCCAGCAGTTTAGGAGGGTGGAACACCGGGGAGCTGTTTTTT.